This T cell receptor beta chain was profiled in a study of blood T cell repertoires in COVID-19. Sequencing was performed with immunoSEQ multiplex PCR; in TCRdb, only in-frame clones are kept and a portion is missing. Among approximately 390,000 clones listed, more than 70% were seen once. Trimming took 1 base from V and 7 from J, leaving 18 bases between them. Per the germline V gene, CDR1 is SGHRS and CDR2 is YFSETQ. The CDR3 loop spans 16 amino acids. The specimen sequenced was peripheral blood. This clonotype was obtained from a woman aged 55-70 years with COVID-19, enrolled during active disease. V is TRBV5-1 and J is TRBJ2-4, with a weak D call TRBD2 (5 bases). The chain's CDR3 is CASSLSSRQRGNIQYF. Here the CDR3 DNA reads TGCGCCAGCAGCTTGTCGTCTAGGCAGCGAGGGAACATTCAGTACTTC.